The 5 T cell receptor beta chains below come from one sample, sequenced in a study of T cells in Graves' hyperthyroidism and ophthalmopathy. RNA transcripts yielded amplified TCR beta CDR3 regions. During a first-round RT-PCR of the TCR CDR3, the HTBI primer set was used. Each CDR3 protein is one row after TCRdb ran MiXCR on the multiplex PCR reads. The table lists a few hundred thousand distinct CDR3 sequences, 46% of them singletons. The sequenced material came from peripheral blood or thyroid tissue (not recorded which). These receptors were taken from a woman aged 18-30 years with Graves' hyperthyroidism.

This chain connects TRBV2 to TRBJ2-5; a weak D match, TRBD1 (6 bases). Deletions cut 4 bases from V and 3 bases from J, with 9 bases between. The CDR3 loop spans 13 amino acids. CDR1 SNHLY and CDR2 FYNNEI come from the germline V gene. Here the CDR3 reads CASSGDNKETQYF. CDR3 DNA sequence: TGTGCCAGCAGTGGGGACAATAAAGAGACCCAGTACTTC. The full variable domain, completed using reference TRBV2 and TRBJ2-5, is EPEVTQTPSHQVTQMGQEVILRCVPISNHLYFYWYRQILGQKVEFLVSFYNNEISEKSEIFDDQFSVERPDGSNFTLKIRSTKLEDSAMYFCASSGDNKETQYFGPGTRLLVL.

This chain connects TRBV20-1 to TRBJ2-1, with 9 bases aligning to TRBD2. The CDR3 extends over 15 amino acids. With V trimmed by 3 bases and J by 4 bases, 7 bases remained unmatched. Germline V gene data show CDR1 as DFQATT and CDR2 as SNEGSKA (reference sequence). The CDR3 nucleotides are TGCAGTGCTAGGATGCGCGGGAGGGAATACAATGAGCAGTTCTTC. It encodes CSARMRGREYNEQFF.

The V call is TRBV7-1, the J call TRBJ2-5; D unresolved. TRBJ2-1 explains the end of the DNA better; the J call may be wrong. TRBV7-1 has ORF status, its function being uncertain. The CDR3 length is 12 residues. CDR3 bases: TGTGCCAGCAGCCATCCACCCCATGAGCAGTTCTTC. It yields the protein CASSHPPHEQFF.

This clonotype was counted many times. The chain employs TRBV12-3 or TRBV12-4 and TRBJ1-1; unclear D gene. The CDR3 contains 17 residues. V was trimmed by 3 bases and J by 3 bases, leaving 20 bases between them. CDR3 coding DNA: TGTGCCAGCAGTTTCGAGTCGACGAGGTGGGGAGACACTGAAGCTTTCTTT. Translating gives CASSFESTRWGDTEAFF.

This clonotype was detected many times. The chain carries TRBV2 and TRBJ2-7, with D possibly being TRBD1 or TRBD2 (5 bases each). This CDR3 is built from 17 residues. From germline, CDR1 is SNHLY and CDR2 FYNNEI. V lost 0 bases to trimming and J lost 1 base, with 16 bases between them. The CDR3 loop is CASSEAEWDRRSYEQYF. CDR3 DNA: TGTGCCAGCAGTGAAGCTGAATGGGACCGAAGATCCTACGAGCAGTACTTC.